This passage covers 21 T cell receptor beta chains from one sample sequenced in a study of shared clonotypes between healthy human individuals. Generated by immunoSEQ multiplex PCR, the TCRdb table keeps only in-frame clones and is missing some. This table holds about 1.5 million clones, 98% found once. The sample comprised naive CD4+ T cells sorted from blood. Subset in this sample: CD45RA+ positively selected. All receptors come from a young man in good health.

This chain joins TRBV28 and TRBJ2-6, with D maybe TRBD1 (6 bases). With 6 bases removed from V and 2 bases from J, the gap between germline ends came to 20 bases. The CDR3 spans 18 residues. The germline CDR1 and CDR2 sequences are MDHEN and SYDVKM. In DNA form, the CDR3 reads TGTGCCAGCAGGAATCCCGGGACATCGCTCACTGGGGCCAACGTCCTGACTTTC. This gives the protein CASRNPGTSLTGANVLTF.

The genes are TRBV6-6 and TRBJ2-1; D gene unclear. V gave up 2 bases and J gave up 6 bases, with 8 bases separating them. This CDR3 is built from 13 residues. Per the germline V gene, CDR1 is MNHNY and CDR2 is SVGAGI (reference sequence). The CDR3, as DNA: TGTGCCAGCAGTTACCGGAATGGCAATGAGCAGTTCTTC. It specifies CASSYRNGNEQFF.

V and J are TRBV11-3 and TRBJ2-3; TRBD2 matches 7 bases. The trim removed 9 bases at V and 3 bases at J, leaving 9 bases unmatched. The germline CDR1 and CDR2 sequences are SGHNT and YENEEA. The CDR3 is made up of 14 amino acids. CDR3 nucleotide sequence: TGTGCCAGTAAGGGGAGGGGAAGAACAGATACGCAGTATTTT. Protein sequence: CASKGRGRTDTQYF.

This clone has a single count. The chain combines TRBV12-5 with TRBJ1-2; D uncertain. The length of the CDR3 is 13 residues. The V end was cut by 6 bases, the J end by 6 bases, with 14 bases between. CDR1 LGHNT and CDR2 FRNRAP come from the germline V gene. The CDR3 DNA sequence: TGTGCTAGTGGGCCATCGTACGCCAATGGCTACACCTTC. Translation: CASGPSYANGYTF. Full variable domain (outside the CDR3, taken from reference TRBV12-5 and TRBJ1-2): DARVTQTPRHKVTEMGQEVTMRCQPILGHNTVFWYRQTMMQGLELLAYFRNRAPLDDSGMPKDRFSAEMPDATLATLKIQPSEPRDSAVYFCASGPSYANGYTFGSGTRLTVV.

V gene TRBV10-2 combines with J gene TRBJ2-2; tentatively, D is TRBD2 (5 bases). CDR1 is WSHSY and CDR2 is SAAADI in the germline V gene. V was trimmed by 5 bases and J by 5 bases, leaving 9 bases between them. The CDR3 sequence is 13 residues long. The CDR3 loop reads CASSITGTGELFF. In DNA form, the CDR3 reads TGCGCCAGCAGTATTACGGGGACCGGGGAGCTGTTTTTT.

The chain has TRBV18 and TRBJ2-1; D gene ambiguous. This CDR3 has 14 amino acids. Germline assignment: CDR1 KGHSH and CDR2 LQKENI. The V end lost 4 bases, the J end lost 8 bases, and 15 bases lay between the germline ends. The CDR3 loop is CASSRLTLLDEQFF. DNA for the CDR3: TGTGCCAGCTCACGGCTGACATTGCTCGATGAGCAGTTCTTC. Variable domain in full (rest from reference TRBV18 and TRBJ2-1): NAGVMQNPRHLVRRRGQEARLRCSPMKGHSHVYWYRQLPEEGLKFMVYLQKENIIDESGMPKERFSAEFPKEGPSILRIQQVVRGDSAAYFCASSRLTLLDEQFFGPGTRLTVL.

The chain employs TRBV5-6 and TRBJ2-7, with 10 bases lining up with TRBD2. The CDR3 extends over 15 amino acids. Germline loops: CDR1 SGHDT, CDR2 YYEEEE. Trimming cost V 4 bases and J 5 bases; bases outside gene matches: 9. The CDR3 is CASSRVGTSVDEQYF. The DNA for the CDR3 is TGTGCCAGCAGCCGAGTCGGGACTAGCGTTGACGAGCAGTACTTC.

The J gene is TRBJ1-5, the V gene TRBV18, with a weak D call TRBD1 (5 bases). The V and J ends lost 0 bases and 7 bases respectively, with 16 bases between them. The CDR3 loop spans 16 amino acids. Germline assignment: CDR1 KGHSH and CDR2 LQKENI. CDR3 in DNA: TGTGCCAGCTCACCACCGCTTGTGGCAGGGCAACAGCCCCAGCATTTT. The encoded protein is CASSPPLVAGQQPQHF.

CDR3: CSVQPVMNTEAFF. CDR3 nucleotide sequence: TGCAGCGTCCAGCCCGTTATGAACACTGAAGCTTTCTTT. This rearrangement joins TRBV29-1 to TRBJ1-1, with D uncertain. Germline assignment: CDR1 SQVTM and CDR2 ANQGSEA. V was clipped by 6 bases and J by 0 bases, with 11 bases between them. This CDR3 region has 13 residues. Full variable domain (missing parts from reference TRBV29-1 and TRBJ1-1): SAVISQKPSRDICQRGTSLTIQCQVDSQVTMMFWYRQQPGQSLTLIATANQGSEATYESGFVIDKFPISRPNLTFSTLTVSNMSPEDSSIYLCSVQPVMNTEAFFGQGTRLTVV.

This chain links TRBV7-9 with TRBJ1-2, with 9 bases lining up with TRBD1. The ends lost 3 bases at V and 7 bases at J; junction bases unmatched: 9. Germline CDR1 is SEHNR and CDR2 is FQNEAQ (reference sequence). The CDR3 consists of 15 residues. CDR3 region: CASSFGTGMPGGYTF. Here the CDR3 DNA reads TGTGCCAGCAGCTTTGGGACAGGGATGCCCGGTGGCTACACCTTC.

CDR3 protein: CASSEDASSYEQYF. The CDR3 DNA follows: TGCGCCAGCAGTGAGGACGCCAGCTCCTACGAGCAGTACTTC. The gene calls are TRBV10-1 and TRBJ2-7; D is ambiguous. The CDR3 consists of 14 residues. Germline loops: CDR1 WNHNN, CDR2 SYGVQD (reference sequence). The germline V and J ends were trimmed by 2 bases and 0 bases, with 8 bases remaining between them.

CDR3 coding DNA: TGTGCCAGCAGCTTAATCGGCGGGAGGAACACCGGGGAGCTGTTTTTT. Residues: CASSLIGGRNTGELFF. This chain uses TRBV7-3 with TRBJ2-2, with 7 bases that match TRBD2. The CDR3 contains 16 residues. From germline, CDR1 is SGHTA and CDR2 FQGTGA. J gave up 1 base and V 1 base, and 3 bases lay outside the gene matches.

J is TRBJ1-1 and V is TRBV28; D remains ambiguous. The V and J ends lost 5 bases and 4 bases respectively, with 8 bases between them. The CDR3 extends over 12 amino acids. Germline lookup yields CDR1 MDHEN and CDR2 SYDVKM. The CDR3 coding sequence is TGTGCCAGCAGTCTCCTGAGCACTGAAGCTTTCTTT. Translation gives CASSLLSTEAFF.

The chain uses TRBV10-2 and TRBJ2-7; D gene ambiguous. The germline V gene encodes CDR1 WSHSY and CDR2 SAAADI. The CDR3 spans 14 residues. V was trimmed by 0 bases and J by 1 base, leaving 7 bases between them. As DNA, the CDR3 is TGCGCCAGCAGTGAGTCCGTGATTTCCTACGAGCAGTACTTC. Translating it yields CASSESVISYEQYF.

This clone was seen just once. This chain uses TRBV27 with TRBJ2-1, with no clear D. The V and J ends lost 4 bases and 6 bases respectively, with 16 bases between them. Germline lookup yields CDR1 MNHEY and CDR2 SMNVEV (reference sequence). This CDR3 comprises 15 residues. CDR3 DNA sequence: TGTGCCAGCAGTTCCGTTACCCCCTCTGTCAATGAGCAGTTCTTC. It is translated as CASSSVTPSVNEQFF.

The V gene is TRBV15, the J gene TRBJ2-2, with D tentatively TRBD2 (6 bases). V gave up 1 base and J gave up 7 bases, with 22 bases separating them. The CDR3 totals 18 residues. The germline CDR1 and CDR2 sequences are LNHNV and YYDKDF (reference sequence). The CDR3 bases are TGTGCCACCAGCAGAGCGAGATCGCGGGCCGGGGGAGACGGGGAGCTGTTTTTT. Translating it yields CATSRARSRAGGDGELFF.

The chain combines TRBV6-5 with TRBJ2-7; possibly TRBD2 for D (5 bases). In germline, CDR1 is MNHEY, CDR2 SVGAGI. The CDR3 contains 12 residues. Trimming left V 6 bases short and J 6 bases short, with 12 bases between. CDR3 nucleotides: TGTGCCAGCAGCCCTACTAGTCGCGAGCAGTACTTC. Protein sequence: CASSPTSREQYF.

The chain carries TRBV9 and TRBJ2-4; the D is unclear. From germline, CDR1 is SGDLS and CDR2 YYNGEE. Trimming removed 2 bases at V and 10 bases at J, with 13 bases between. This CDR3 contains 13 residues. The CDR3 coding sequence is TGTGCCAGCAGCGTTGGGGTTAGGGATATTCAGTACTTC. Translated, it gives CASSVGVRDIQYF. Filled out from reference TRBV9 and TRBJ2-4, the complete variable domain reads DSGVTQTPKHLITATGQRVTLRCSPRSGDLSVYWYQQSLDQGLQFLIQYYNGEERAKGNILERFSAQQFPDLHSELNLSSLELGDSALYFCASSVGVRDIQYFGAGTRLSVL.

The chain carries TRBV4-2 and TRBJ1-2, with a weak D call TRBD1 (6 bases). V lost 0 bases, J lost 8 bases, and 13 bases lay in between. CDR3 length: 14 amino acids. In germline, CDR1 is LGHNA, CDR2 YNFKEQ. The CDR3 region has the DNA TGTGCCAGCAGCCAAGATCTTACAGGGCAAGGCTACACCTTC. Amino acid sequence: CASSQDLTGQGYTF.

The chain links TRBV19 to TRBJ2-1; D not resolved. CDR3 length: 14 amino acids. Trimming removed 5 bases from V and 2 bases from J, with 10 bases in between. Per germline, CDR1 LNHDA and CDR2 SQIVND (reference sequence). CDR3 loop: CASSPVGPYNEQFF. CDR3 bases: TGTGCCAGTAGTCCCGTGGGTCCCTACAATGAGCAGTTCTTC.

The gene calls are TRBV10-3 and TRBJ2-2; no reliable D call. This CDR3 region has 11 residues. With 6 bases removed from V and 1 base from J, the gap between germline ends came to 0 bases. CDR1 is ENHRY and CDR2 is SYGVKD in the germline V gene. CDR3 in amino acids: CAIRNTGELFF. The CDR3 DNA reads TGTGCCATCAGGAACACCGGGGAGCTGTTTTTT.